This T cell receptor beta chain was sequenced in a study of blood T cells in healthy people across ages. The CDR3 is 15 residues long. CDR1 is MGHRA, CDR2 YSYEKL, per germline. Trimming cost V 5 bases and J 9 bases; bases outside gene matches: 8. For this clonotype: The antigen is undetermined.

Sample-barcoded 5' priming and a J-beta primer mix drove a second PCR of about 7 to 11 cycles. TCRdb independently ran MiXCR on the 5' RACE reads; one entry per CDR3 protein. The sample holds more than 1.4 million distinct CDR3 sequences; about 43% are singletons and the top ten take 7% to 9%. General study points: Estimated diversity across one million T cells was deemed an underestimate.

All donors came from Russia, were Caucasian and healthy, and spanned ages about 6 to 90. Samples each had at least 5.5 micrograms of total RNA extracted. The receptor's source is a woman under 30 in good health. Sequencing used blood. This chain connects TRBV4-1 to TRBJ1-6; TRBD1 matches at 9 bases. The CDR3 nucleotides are TGCGCCAGCAGCGCTCCGGGACAGGGAACTTCACCCCTCCACTTT. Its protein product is CASSAPGQGTSPLHF.